These 11 T cell receptor beta chains came from one sample sequenced in a study of T cell changes during pregnancy in multiple sclerosis. Data came from immunoSEQ multiplex PCR; TCRdb stores just in-frame clones and leaves some out. The data show tens of thousands of clones, roughly 92% seen once. The sample consisted of peripheral blood. These receptor sequences come from a female donor with multiple sclerosis, enrolled in a pregnancy study.

The J gene is TRBJ1-5, the V gene TRBV28; TRBD1 is a possible D gene (5 bases). The CDR3 contains 14 residues. Deletions cut 6 bases from V and 4 bases from J, with 13 bases between. The germline V gene has CDR1 MDHEN and CDR2 SYDVKM. CDR3 coding DNA: TGTGCCAGCAGCCCTCTGAGGGGTAATCAGCCCCAGCATTTT. It codes for CASSPLRGNQPQHF.

The chain couples TRBV5-1 to TRBJ2-7, with TRBD2 identical over 11 bases. The length of the CDR3 is 18 residues. Trimming at V came to 2 bases and at J to 0 bases, leaving 10 bases not matched to a gene. CDR1 and CDR2 (germline): SGHRS, YFSETQ. CDR3 protein: CASSLATSGTKSSYEQYF. DNA of the CDR3: TGCGCCAGCAGCTTAGCGACTAGCGGGACGAAGTCCTCCTACGAGCAGTACTTC.

V is TRBV11-2 and J is TRBJ2-7; D gene unclear. From germline, CDR1 is SGHAT and CDR2 FQNNGV. The CDR3 extends over 13 amino acids. V was trimmed by 3 bases and J by 3 bases, leaving 9 bases between them. In DNA form, the CDR3 reads TGTGCCAGCAGCTTTTCTCCCGGCTACGAGCAGTACTTC. Translating it yields CASSFSPGYEQYF. Full variable domain (rest looked up from reference TRBV11-2 and TRBJ2-7): EAGVAQSPRYKIIEKRQSVAFWCNPISGHATLYWYQQILGQGPKLLIQFQNNGVVDDSQLPKDRFSAERLKGVDSTLKIQPAKLEDSAVYLCASSFSPGYEQYFGPGTRLTVT.

V usage is TRBV10-3 and J usage is TRBJ1-1; D call uncertain. Germline V lookup: CDR1 ENHRY, CDR2 SYGVKD. The CDR3 is 12 amino acids. V was clipped by 11 bases and J by 3 bases, with 13 bases between them. The CDR3 sequence: CASQAGDTEAFF. The DNA for the CDR3 is TGTGCCTCCCAGGCCGGGGACACTGAAGCTTTCTTT.

The genes are TRBV5-4 and TRBJ1-3; D is perhaps TRBD1 (5 bases). Deletions cut 0 bases from V and 5 bases from J, with 6 bases between. The CDR3 is 13 residues long. Germline loops: CDR1 SGHNT, CDR2 YYREEE (reference sequence). The CDR3 DNA is TGTGCCAGCAGCTTGGGACAGAGAAACACCATATATTTT. The encoded protein is CASSLGQRNTIYF.

V usage is TRBV7-6 and J usage is TRBJ2-3; unclear D gene. The CDR3 is 13 residues long. CDR1 is SGHVS and CDR2 is FNYEAQ in the germline V gene. Trimming removed 1 base from V and 6 bases from J, with 8 bases in between. CDR3 coding DNA: TGTGCCAGCAGCTTAGGGGGTTGGGATACGCAGTATTTT. Translated: CASSLGGWDTQYF.

CDR3 coding DNA: TGTGCCATCAGTGAGTCAGACAGGGGAAATCTGCAGTACTTC. Amino acids: CAISESDRGNLQYF. V and J are TRBV10-3 and TRBJ2-7; TRBD1 matches 8 bases. Per the germline V gene, CDR1 is ENHRY and CDR2 is SYGVKD. V lost 0 bases, J lost 9 bases, and 7 bases stayed unmatched. CDR3 size: 14 residues.

The chain couples TRBV13 to TRBJ2-7; 13 bases line up with TRBD2. The trim removed 5 bases at V and 4 bases at J, leaving 8 bases unmatched. Germline CDR1 is PRHDT and CDR2 is FYEKMQ (reference sequence). The CDR3 length is 16 residues. The CDR3 DNA reads as TGTGCCAGCAGCCCACGGACTAGCGGGAGTGGGTACGAGCAGTACTTC. Encoded protein: CASSPRTSGSGYEQYF.

The chain couples TRBV10-3 to TRBJ2-1; D gene uncertain. V was shortened by 3 bases and J by 0 bases, with 9 bases between the two germline ends. CDR1 and CDR2 (germline): ENHRY, SYGVKD. The CDR3 extends over 15 amino acids. DNA for the CDR3: TGTGCCATCAGTGACTTTGGGCTCTCCTACAATGAGCAGTTCTTC. As protein: CAISDFGLSYNEQFF.

The genes are TRBV5-1 and TRBJ1-2; 7 nucleotides agree with TRBD1. Germline values: CDR1 SGHRS, CDR2 YFSETQ. The trim removed 1 base at V and 5 bases at J, leaving 2 bases unmatched. CDR3 length equals 13 residues. The CDR3 sequence: CASSLTGDYGYTF. The CDR3, as DNA: TGCGCCAGCAGCTTGACAGGGGATTATGGCTACACCTTC.

This clone was found once. The chain recombines TRBV10-3 with TRBJ2-3, with TRBD1 matching 8 bases. J gave up 1 base and V 8 bases, and 5 bases lay outside the gene matches. Looked up from germline, CDR1 is ENHRY and CDR2 is SYGVKD. The length of the CDR3 is 14 residues. The CDR3 region has the DNA TGTGCCATCGTACCGGGACAGGGCACAGATACGCAGTATTTT. It encodes CAIVPGQGTDTQYF.